The clone carrying this TCR beta chain was seen ten or more times. Antigen unknown. This record belongs to a study of neurological immune-mediated disorders. Study observations and caveats: Across subjects, expanded clones had no CDR3 amino acid sequences in common, pointing to private repertoires in all groups.

V shed 5 bases, J shed 2 bases, and the junction held 3 bases outside the gene matches. This CDR3 is 14 amino acids long. Synthesis of cDNA was carried out by template-switch 5'RACE. The reaction used 10-nucleotide random UMIs. TCRdb re-called the 5' RACE reads through MiXCR, storing one row per CDR3 protein. In the table there are about 16,000 distinct CDR3 sequences, roughly 22% of which are singletons. Among the participants, healthy controls were blood bank volunteers in Maryland, USA. Stored at -80 C, 2 million PBMCs were the source of the unsorted libraries. The sequence was collected from a man aged 50-59 years in good health. Sequencing input: PBMCs. The chain combines TRBV12-3 or TRBV12-4 with TRBJ1-5; 7 nucleotides line up with TRBD1. In DNA form, the CDR3 reads TGTGCCAGCAGTCGGACAGGTGGCAATCAGCCCCAGCATTTT. This sequence encodes CASSRTGGNQPQHF.